This T cell receptor (beta chain) derives from a study of blood T cell repertoires in COVID-19. Study background: Spain, Italy and the United States supplied samples that represented acute and convalescent COVID-19. Nucleic acid was either cDNA or gDNA, and it came from T cells, B-cell-depleted T cells, or PBMCs.

The CDR3 consists of 15 residues. Germline CDR1 SGHDT, CDR2 YYEEEE. Between the trimmed V and J ends, which lost 2 bases and 1 base, there was a span of 12 bases. In the original processing: Nucleated cell counts were estimated from reference gene primer amplification. The repertoire was sequenced with immunoSEQ multiplex PCR; TCRdb's copy has only in-frame clones and lacks some. D and trimming were read from the DNA, whereas the V and J calls and clone size are those reported in that table. The sample carries 140,000 to 150,000 clones, approximately 87% recorded once. The sequencing sample was made of peripheral blood. The chain recombines TRBV5-6 with TRBJ1-2, with D uncertain. This TCR was recovered from a human donor in a cohort sampled during active COVID-19. CDR3 DNA: TGTGCCAGCAGCTTCCTTGGAGCTTTTAACTATGGCTACACCTTC. Encoded protein: CASSFLGAFNYGYTF. Full variable domain (rest looked up from reference TRBV5-6 and TRBJ1-2): DAGVTQSPTHLIKTRGQQVTLRCSPKSGHDTVSWYQQALGQGPQFIFQYYEEEERQRGNFPDRFSGHQFPNYSSELNVNALLLGDSALYLCASSFLGAFNYGYTFGSGTRLTVV.